What follows is one T cell receptor (beta chain) and its context. The antigen is unknown. In the sorted-subset replicate PCRs, 200 ng DNA, 25,000 to 30,000 T cell genomes, was used. Assay: immunoSEQ multiplex PCR; the TCRdb copy retains only in-frame clones and omits some. The sample contains about 1.1 million clones, around 78% of which appear only once. Deletions cut 6 bases from V and 0 bases from J, with 15 bases between. This CDR3 comprises 16 residues. Germline CDR1 reads MDHEN; CDR2 reads SYDVKM. The record originates from a study of shared clonotypes between healthy human individuals. Overall study context: Per donor, CD8 memory used one plate, CD8 naive used two, CD4 memory used three and CD4 naive used three. Study-level points and caveats: Some clonotypes were shared by all four sorted-subset donors, while others were not shared. The non-shared ones had lower generation probabilities than the shared ones.

The sample taken for sequencing was memory CD4+ T cells from PBMCs. Specified subset: CD45RA-negative fraction. This chain links TRBV28 with TRBJ2-1; a weak D match, TRBD2 (6 bases). The sequence was collected from a man in his late teens or twenties in good health. Some clones in this sample may be carry-over from other donors' samples. The CDR3 sequence: CASSGRLAHSYNEQFF. The CDR3 bases are TGTGCCAGCAGCGGTAGGCTAGCGCACTCCTACAATGAGCAGTTCTTC.